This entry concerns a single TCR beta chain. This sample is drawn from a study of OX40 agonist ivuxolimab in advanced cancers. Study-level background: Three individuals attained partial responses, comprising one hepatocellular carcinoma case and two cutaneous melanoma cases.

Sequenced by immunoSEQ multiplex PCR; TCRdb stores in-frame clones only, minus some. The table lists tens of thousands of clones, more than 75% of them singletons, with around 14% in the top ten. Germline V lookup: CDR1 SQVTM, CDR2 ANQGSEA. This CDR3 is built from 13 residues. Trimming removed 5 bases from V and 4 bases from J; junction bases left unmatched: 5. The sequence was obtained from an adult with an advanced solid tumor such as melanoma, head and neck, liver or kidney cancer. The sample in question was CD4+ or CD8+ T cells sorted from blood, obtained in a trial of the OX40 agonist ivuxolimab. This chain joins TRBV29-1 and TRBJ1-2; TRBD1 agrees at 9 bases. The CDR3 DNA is TGCAGCGTTACAGGGGGCGGAGGCTATGGCTACACCTTC. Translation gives CSVTGGGGYGYTF.